Listed below are T cell receptor beta chains from one sample, sequenced in a study of cytomegalovirus exposure and HLA in healthy donors. Clones were read by immunoSEQ multiplex PCR, and TCRdb kept only the in-frame ones, dropping some. The sample shows around 180,000 clones, roughly three quarters of them seen only once. Sequenced material: PBMCs. The receptor source for this set is a woman between 50 and 59 years old in good health and CMV-seropositive. CDR3s include the opening cysteine and the closing phenylalanine or tryptophan. D genes are given only for firm matches. Part of the rows lack a size; the others show once, few, many or a class for expanded clones.

size | D | J | V | DNA | CDR3
. | . | TRBJ1-3 | TRBV13 | TGTGCCAGCAGCTTTTATGACACCGCTGGAAACACCATATATTTT | CASSFYDTAGNTIYF
. | TRBD1 | TRBJ1-2 | TRBV19 | TGTGCCAGTAGTATGTTAAGGGGGCAGTACTATGGCTACACCTTC | CASSMLRGQYYGYTF
once | . | TRBJ1-3 | TRBV13 | TGTGCCAGCAGCCCCAAAAATGCCAGGGGATCTGGAAACACCATATATTTT | CASSPKNARGSGNTIYF
. | TRBD1 | TRBJ2-7 | TRBV5-4 | TGTGCCAGCAGCTACCCTAGGACAGGCGAGCAGTACTTC | CASSYPRTGEQYF
. | TRBD1 | TRBJ1-2 | TRBV19 | TGTGCCAGTACCCGGACAGGTGGTAACTATGGCTACACCTTC | CASTRTGGNYGYTF
. | . | TRBJ2-1 | TRBV7-7 | TGTGCCAGCAGCTTAGACAGGGCCCATGAGCAGTTCTTC | CASSLDRAHEQFF
few | . | TRBJ1-2 | TRBV18 | TGTGCCAGCTCACCAAACAGGGACGGCTACACCTTC | CASSPNRDGYTF
. | . | TRBJ2-5 | TRBV6-1 | TGTGCCAGCATTGGACAGCCCAGCCAAGAGACCCAGTACTTC | CASIGQPSQETQYF
. | . | TRBJ2-7 | TRBV5-6 | TGTGCCAGCAGCCCGGGTGGTGCCGAGCAGTACTTC | CASSPGGAEQYF
. | TRBD2 | TRBJ2-2 | TRBV5-5 | TGTGCCAGCAGCTTGGGAGCGGGGGGAGTGAACACCGGGGAGCTGTTTTTT | CASSLGAGGVNTGELFF
. | . | TRBJ2-5 | TRBV7-9 | . | CASSILGQSYEQYF
. | . | TRBJ1-1 | TRBV5-1 | TGCGCCAGCAGCTTTTTGGGAGCAGGGAGGGACACTGAAGCTTTCTTT | CASSFLGAGRDTEAFF
. | . | TRBJ2-7 | TRBV9 | TGTGCCAGCAGCGCTTACAGTAACTCCTACGAGCAGTACTTC | CASSAYSNSYEQYF
. | TRBD2 | TRBJ2-3 | TRBV2 | TGTGCCAGCAGTAGGACTAGCGGCACAGATACGCAGTATTTT | CASSRTSGTDTQYF
. | TRBD1 | TRBJ2-7 | TRBV4-1 | TGCGCCAGCAGCCAAGATACAGGGGGCTACGAGCAGTACTTC | CASSQDTGGYEQYF
. | TRBD1 | TRBJ2-2 | TRBV11-3 | TGTGCCAGCAGCTTATCAGGGGTGTGGGGACAGGGGGACACCGGGGAGCTGTTTTTT | CASSLSGVWGQGDTGELFF
many | TRBD1 | TRBJ1-4 | TRBV30 | TGTGCCTGGCTGGTAGGGACAGGGAATGAAAAACTGTTTTTT | CAWLVGTGNEKLFF
. | TRBD1 | TRBJ2-7 | TRBV2 | TGTGCCAGCAGTGATAGGAACAGGGGGCGAGGTGAGCAGTACTTC | CASSDRNRGRGEQYF
. | . | TRBJ2-5 | TRBV4-1 | TGCGCCAGCAGCCAAGATTTCCTGAGGTATGAGACCCAGTACTTC | CASSQDFLRYETQYF
. | . | TRBJ1-1 | TRBV7-6 | TGTGCCAGCAGCTCGGAGGTGAACACTGAAGCTTTCTTT | CASSSEVNTEAFF
. | . | TRBJ2-1 | TRBV6-5 | TGTGCCAGCAGTTCCACCGGGACTCACAATGAGCAGTTCTTC | CASSSTGTHNEQFF
. | TRBD1 | TRBJ2-6 | TRBV27 | TGTGCCAGCACCCCGGCACAGGGGGCGGTTAGGCCTGGGGCCAACGTCCTGACTTTC | CASTPAQGAVRPGANVLTF
. | TRBD1 | TRBJ1-2 | TRBV6-1 | TGTGCCAGCAGTGATGGGACAGGGGGCTATGGCTACACCTTC | CASSDGTGGYGYTF